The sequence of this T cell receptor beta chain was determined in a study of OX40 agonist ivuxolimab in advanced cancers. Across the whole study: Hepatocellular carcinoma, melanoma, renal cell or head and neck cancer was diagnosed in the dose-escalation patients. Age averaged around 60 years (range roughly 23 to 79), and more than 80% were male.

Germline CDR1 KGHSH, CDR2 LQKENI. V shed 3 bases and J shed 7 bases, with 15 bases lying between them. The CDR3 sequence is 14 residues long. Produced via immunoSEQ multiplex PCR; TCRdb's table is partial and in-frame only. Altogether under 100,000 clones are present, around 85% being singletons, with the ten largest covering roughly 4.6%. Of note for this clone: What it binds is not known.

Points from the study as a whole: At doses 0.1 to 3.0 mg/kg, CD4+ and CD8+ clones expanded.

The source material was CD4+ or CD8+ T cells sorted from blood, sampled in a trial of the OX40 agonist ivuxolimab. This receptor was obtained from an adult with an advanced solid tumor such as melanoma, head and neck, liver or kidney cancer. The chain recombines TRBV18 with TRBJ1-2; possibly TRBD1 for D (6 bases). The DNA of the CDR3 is TGTGCCAGCTCACCTACGGGGGCGCAGGGTGGCTACACCTTC. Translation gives CASSPTGAQGGYTF.